The clone carrying this T cell receptor beta chain was picked up many times. These data are taken from a study of regulatory T cells in long-lasting Graves disease. Study in general: The antithyroid drugs taken by newly diagnosed Graves' patients had been used for under 3 months.

Time point: newly diagnosed GD, antithyroid drugs for less than 3 months. Generation of the TCR library employed RNA extracted from PBMCs. American Thyroid Association guidelines defined how Graves' disease was diagnosed. The authors drew approximately 10 milliliters of peripheral blood into EDTA tubes. The TCR beta library used iRepertoire HTBI primers with Arm-PCR amplification of CDR3. Via MiXCR, TCRdb re-called the multiplex PCR reads, giving one row per CDR3 protein. The sample includes about 380,000 distinct CDR3 sequences, about 16% of them seen just once. This clonotype was obtained from a female donor with Graves disease. Sequencing was performed on peripheral blood mononuclear cells (PBMCs), taken at new diagnosis, from a patient treated with antithyroid drugs.

The CDR3 DNA follows: TGTGCCAGCAGCCCCGGGGGATCCACGAAGCAGTACTTC. Amino acid sequence: CASSPGGSTKQYF. This chain links TRBV6-2 or TRBV6-3 with TRBJ2-7; TRBD2 might be the D (6 bases). Germline assignment: CDR1 MNHEY and CDR2 SVGEGT. Trimming took off 6 bases at V and 8 bases at J, with 17 bases between the two ends. The CDR3 extends over 13 amino acids.